This T cell receptor beta chain is from a study of cytomegalovirus exposure and HLA in healthy donors. Study results and limitations: Among the CMV-associated chains, three were confirmed in vitro as specific for CMV antigens.

Germline assignment: CDR1 SGHTA and CDR2 FQGNSA. V was pared by 2 bases and J by 3 bases, with 2 bases of the junction left unmatched. The CDR3 sequence is 14 residues long. Concerning this clone: Its antigen is as yet unknown.

The PCR used 60 Vbeta and 13 Jbeta primers. Some clones are missing from TCRdb's copy, which holds only in-frame ones; the method was immunoSEQ multiplex PCR. The sample carries around 120,000 clones, approximately 86% recorded once. Input material: PBMCs. This sequence joins TRBV7-2 and TRBJ2-5; 8 nucleotides agree with TRBD2. The TCR sequence derives from a boy between 5 and 17 years old in good health and CMV-seronegative. Here the CDR3 DNA reads TGTGCCAGCAGCTTAAACGGGGGGGAAGAGACCCAGTACTTC. It encodes CASSLNGGEETQYF.